This TCR beta chain was retrieved from a study of blood T cells in healthy people across ages. At the level of the study: Through template switching, about one barcoded beta molecule was captured per two T cells, as measured in model experiments.

Donors ranged from 6 to 90 years old and were healthy Caucasians in Russia. PBMCs numbering at least 6.5 million were isolated per sample. A J-beta primer mix and a sample-barcoded 5' primer were used in a second PCR of roughly 6 to 11 cycles. Each TCR beta cDNA got a 12-nucleotide random molecular identifier. From the 5' RACE reads, TCRdb called clonotypes with MiXCR, one entry per CDR3 protein. Of roughly 900,000 distinct CDR3 sequences listed, about 48% are singletons. The CDR3 contains 18 residues. The V gene's germline CDR1 is DFQATT and CDR2 SNEGSKA (reference sequence). V was trimmed by 0 bases and J by 0 bases, leaving 15 bases between them.

The TCR sequence derives from a young man in good health. Source material: blood. J is TRBJ2-6 and V is TRBV20-1, with D uncertain. The CDR3 spells CSARDSPPGYSGANVLTF. CDR3 coding DNA: TGCAGTGCTAGAGATAGCCCTCCAGGATACTCTGGGGCCAACGTCCTGACTTTC.